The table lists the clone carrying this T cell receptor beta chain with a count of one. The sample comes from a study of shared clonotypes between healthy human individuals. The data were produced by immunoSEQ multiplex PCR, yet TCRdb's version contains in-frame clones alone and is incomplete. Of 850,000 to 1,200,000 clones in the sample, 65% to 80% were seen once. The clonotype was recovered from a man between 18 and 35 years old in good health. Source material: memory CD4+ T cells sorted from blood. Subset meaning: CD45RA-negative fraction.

CDR3 sequence (DNA): TGTGCCAGCAGCTTGGAAAGGCCCAATATGCCAGACCGCAATCAGCCCCAGCATTTT. Encoded protein: CASSLERPNMPDRNQPQHF. J is TRBJ1-5 and V is TRBV5-7; no firm D call. TRBV5-7 belongs to the ORF category, with a function that is uncertain. V shed 0 bases and J shed 2 bases, with 21 bases lying between them. The CDR3 covers 19 residues.